Each of the 22 T cell receptor beta chains below was sequenced from the same sample in a study of response to subunit inactivated influenza vaccine. MiXCR, run by TCRdb on the RT-PCR reads, gives a single entry per CDR3 protein. The sample has about 540,000 distinct CDR3 sequences; around a quarter are singletons. These data were also reused for a study on T cells expressing NK-cell markers. From that study: Beta-chain TCR cDNA was generated via 5'RACE template switching with UMIs.

The sequenced sample was CD4+ T cells sorted from PBMCs, obtained 11 to 12 days after vaccination. These receptors came from a man aged 50-60 years who received an inactivated influenza vaccine.

This clonotype was counted ten times or more. The chain has TRBV12-3 or TRBV12-4 and TRBJ2-7; TRBD2 matches 9 bases. The CDR3 loop spans 15 amino acids. The V gene end was trimmed by 2 bases and the J gene end by 3 bases; junction bases not matched to a gene: 5. DNA for the CDR3: TGTGCCAGCAGTTTATGGAGCGGGGGGAACTACGAGCAGTACTTC. This sequence encodes CASSLWSGGNYEQYF.

This clonotype appeared a few times. The V gene is TRBV4-1, the J gene TRBJ1-1, with D possibly matching TRBD1 (5 bases). V was pared by 0 bases and J by 0 bases, with 11 bases between. In germline, CDR1 is MGHRA, CDR2 YSYEKL. The CDR3 is 16 amino acids. CDR3 coding DNA: TGCGCCAGCAGCCAAGAAGGGGCGATGATGAACACTGAAGCTTTCTTT. Residues: CASSQEGAMMNTEAFF.

This chain connects TRBV24-1 to TRBJ2-1; 11 nucleotides match TRBD2. There are 17 residues in the CDR3. V lost 4 bases to trimming and J lost 3 bases; unmatched junction nucleotides: 7. In germline, CDR1 is KGHDR, CDR2 SFDVKD. The CDR3 loop reads CATSDRGLADRYNEQFF. DNA for the CDR3: TGTGCCACCAGTGACCGGGGACTAGCGGACCGCTACAATGAGCAGTTCTTC.

This chain connects TRBV19 to TRBJ1-5; perhaps TRBD1 as D (6 bases). Germline CDR1 reads LNHDA; CDR2 reads SQIVND (reference sequence). The CDR3 is 15 amino acids. Trimming took 9 bases from V and 6 from J, leaving 21 bases between them. CDR3 nucleotide sequence: TGTGCCAGCATGCGGGGGCCCCAGCCCTCTCAGCCCCAGCATTTT. Amino acids: CASMRGPQPSQPQHF. Full variable domain (remainder filled in from reference TRBV19 and TRBJ1-5): DGGITQSPKYLFRKEGQNVTLSCEQNLNHDAMYWYRQDPGQGLRLIYYSQIVNDFQKGDIAEGYSVSREKKESFPLTVTSAQKNPTAFYLCASMRGPQPSQPQHFGDGTRLSIL.

On this clonotype itself: A clone one base away is much larger, so this may be a read error. This rearrangement joins TRBV29-1 to TRBJ2-2, with D uncertain. V lost 4 bases, J lost 4 bases, and 7 bases lay in between. There are 12 residues in the CDR3. Germline CDR1 SQVTM, CDR2 ANQGSEA. CDR3 coding DNA: TGCAGCGTTGGTGAGCTCACCGGGGAGCTGTTTTTT. Residues: CSVGELTGELFF.

In its sample, this clonotype was seen a few times. The chain has TRBV7-9 and TRBJ1-1, with 10 bases aligning to TRBD1. The CDR3 length is 13 residues. V gave up 3 bases and J gave up 11 bases; unmatched junction bases: 6. Germline CDR1 and CDR2: SEHNR and FQNEAQ (reference sequence). The CDR3: CASSFGGQGVAFF. The CDR3 nucleotides read TGTGCCAGCAGCTTTGGCGGACAGGGGGTCGCTTTCTTT.

This clonotype has ten or more counts. V is TRBV7-2 and J is TRBJ2-3; no firm D call. CDR1 is SGHTA, CDR2 FQGNSA, per germline. V lost 4 bases to trimming and J lost 3 bases, with 8 bases between them. The CDR3 runs 13 residues. The CDR3 DNA follows: TGTGCCAGCAGCTCCGAGTTAACAGATACGCAGTATTTT. Translation gives CASSSELTDTQYF.

There are many counts of this clonotype. The genes are TRBV28 and TRBJ1-1, with TRBD1 matching over 9 bases. CDR3 length: 13 amino acids. After removal of 3 bases from V and 4 bases from J, the junction contained 0 bases not matched to a gene. In germline, CDR1 is MDHEN, CDR2 SYDVKM. The CDR3 nucleotides are TGTGCCAGCAGTTTGGACAGGGGCACTGAAGCTTTCTTT. It is translated as CASSLDRGTEAFF.

This clonotype appeared a few times. This chain uses TRBV7-6 with TRBJ2-3; no reliable D call. The CDR3 extends over 12 amino acids. Trimming pared 5 bases from V and 5 bases from J, leaving 8 bases between. Germline V lookup: CDR1 SGHVS, CDR2 FNYEAQ. The CDR3 region is CASSRSGDTQYF. In DNA form, the CDR3 reads TGTGCCAGCAGCCGTTCTGGAGATACGCAGTATTTT.

This clonotype has more than one count but fewer than ten. The rearrangement joins TRBV5-5 to TRBJ1-4; 7 bases agree with TRBD1. V dropped 3 bases and J dropped 0; count of bases not matched to a gene: 5. Germline V gives CDR1 SGHKS, CDR2 YYEKEE (reference sequence). The CDR3 extends over 16 amino acids. CDR3 nucleotide sequence: TGTGCCAGCAGCTGGACAGGAACTTCAACTAATGAAAAACTGTTTTTT. Translated: CASSWTGTSTNEKLFF.

The chain carries TRBV7-9 and TRBJ2-5; 7 bases match TRBD2. Germline CDR1 reads SEHNR; CDR2 reads FQNEAQ (reference sequence). CDR3 length equals 14 residues. V shed 5 bases and J 5 bases; nucleotides not matched to a gene: 8. CDR3 residues: CASSPLIGGETQYF. The CDR3 bases are TGTGCCAGCAGCCCGTTGATCGGGGGGGAGACCCAGTACTTC. The entire variable domain, with the rest obtained from reference TRBV7-9 and TRBJ2-5, is as follows: DTGVSQNPRHKITKRGQNVTFRCDPISEHNRLYWYRQTLGQGPEFLTYFQNEAQLEKSRLLSDRFSAERPKGSFSTLEIQRTEQGDSAMYLCASSPLIGGETQYFGPGTRLLVL.

V and J are TRBV6-2 or TRBV6-3 and TRBJ2-3, with TRBD1 matching 8 bases. Germline CDR1 and CDR2: MNHEY and SVGEGT. The CDR3 is 15 amino acids. The J segment lost 2 bases and the V segment lost 5 bases, leaving 6 bases of the junction unmatched. CDR3 loop: CASSHRGVLTDTQYF. CDR3 nucleotides: TGTGCCAGCAGTCACAGGGGGGTCCTCACAGATACGCAGTATTTT.

The J gene is TRBJ2-4, the V gene TRBV5-5; a possible D gene is TRBD1 (5 bases). Germline V gives CDR1 SGHKS, CDR2 YYEKEE (reference sequence). The V gene lost 1 base and the J gene lost 1 base, with 9 bases spanning the gap. CDR3 size: 15 residues. The CDR3 nucleotides read TGTGCCAGCAGCTTGACAGGCGTGGCCAAAAACATTCAGTACTTC. This codes for CASSLTGVAKNIQYF.

The chain combines TRBV7-9 with TRBJ1-1, with D possibly being TRBD1 (5 bases). With 2 bases removed from V and 0 bases from J, the gap between germline ends came to 10 bases. Germline V gene data show CDR1 as SEHNR and CDR2 as FQNEAQ (reference sequence). CDR3 length: 15 amino acids. CDR3 residues: CASSLTRAMNTEAFF. CDR3 nucleotides: TGTGCCAGCAGCTTAACCAGGGCCATGAACACTGAAGCTTTCTTT.

This clonotype was counted a few times. This rearrangement joins TRBV7-2 to TRBJ1-4; possibly TRBD1 for D (5 bases). The germline V gene encodes CDR1 SGHTA and CDR2 FQGNSA. Trimming left V 6 bases short and J 9 bases short, with 17 bases between. This CDR3 spans 14 amino acids. The CDR3 is CASSLGAPQKKLFF. CDR3 in DNA: TGTGCCAGCAGTCTAGGGGCCCCACAAAAAAAACTGTTTTTT. Filled out from reference TRBV7-2 and TRBJ1-4, the complete variable domain reads GAGVSQSPSNKVTEKGKDVELRCDPISGHTALYWYRQSLGQGLEFLIYFQGNSAPDKSGLPSDRFSAERTGGSVSTLTIQRTQQEDSAVYLCASSLGAPQKKLFFGSGTQLSVL.

This clonotype was seen only a few times. The chain couples TRBV29-1 to TRBJ1-3; D not resolved. The germline V gene encodes CDR1 SQVTM and CDR2 ANQGSEA. With 1 base removed from V and 5 bases from J, the gap between germline ends came to 6 bases. The CDR3 covers 12 residues. CDR3 nucleotides: TGCAGCGTTGAAGTCTCCAGAAACACCATATATTTT. Protein product: CSVEVSRNTIYF.

This clonotype appeared a few times. CDR3 bases: TGTGCCAGCAGCGAGTATTCGACAGGGGAAAGGACCCAGTACTTC. Its protein is CASSEYSTGERTQYF. The V and J genes are TRBV6-1 and TRBJ2-5, with 8 positions matching TRBD1. This CDR3 has 15 residues. The germline gives CDR1 MNHNS, CDR2 SASEGT. Unmatched junction bases numbered 13, after V lost 6 bases and J lost 7 bases.

A few counts support this clonotype. The chain carries TRBV20-1 and TRBJ2-1; possible D gene TRBD2, 7 bases. V was shortened by 6 bases and J by 1 base, with 22 bases between the two germline ends. Germline-derived CDR1 and CDR2 are DFQATT and SNEGSKA (reference sequence). The CDR3 extends over 17 amino acids. CDR3 amino acids: CSARTGLGGASYNEQFF. CDR3 coding DNA: TGCAGTGCCAGAACAGGGCTTGGGGGGGCTTCCTACAATGAGCAGTTCTTC.

The chain carries TRBV27 and TRBJ2-3; D gene ambiguous. The CDR3 length is 15 residues. CDR1 and CDR2 from the germline V gene are MNHEY and SMNVEV (reference sequence). Trimming left V 5 bases short and J 1 base short, with 13 bases between. For the CDR3, the DNA is TGTGCCAGCAGTGCTACGACCCGTCGCACAGATACGCAGTATTTT. It translates to CASSATTRRTDTQYF.

The J gene is TRBJ1-4, the V gene TRBV28; 11 positions match TRBD1. This CDR3 has 15 residues. The J segment lost 7 bases and the V segment lost 2 bases, leaving 3 bases of the junction unmatched. Germline lookup yields CDR1 MDHEN and CDR2 SYDVKM. CDR3 amino acids: CASSLRTGGFEKLFF. CDR3 DNA: TGTGCCAGCAGTTTAAGGACAGGGGGCTTTGAAAAACTGTTTTTT.

This clonotype occurred a few times. This chain connects TRBV7-8 to TRBJ1-5, with a possible D match to TRBD1 (6 bases). V lost 3 bases and J 6 bases, leaving 15 bases between the germline ends. This CDR3 is 15 amino acids long. Germline CDR1 reads SGHVS; CDR2 reads FQNEAQ. CDR3 coding DNA: TGTGCCAGCAGCTTGTGGGGGGGGCACGGTCAGCCCCAGCATTTT. It encodes CASSLWGGHGQPQHF.

The V gene is TRBV5-1, the J gene TRBJ2-5; D is perhaps TRBD2 (6 bases). Trimming removed 1 base at V and 1 base at J, with 20 bases between. The CDR3 runs to 18 residues. Germline V gene sequence: CDR1 SGHRS, CDR2 YFSETQ. The CDR3 sequence: CASSLSLGGGLFQETQYF. The DNA of the CDR3 is TGCGCCAGCAGCTTGAGTTTGGGGGGAGGATTATTCCAAGAGACCCAGTACTTC.